The clone carrying this T cell receptor (beta chain) was picked up many times. The CDR3 runs to 14 residues. CDR1 SGHTA and CDR2 FQGTGA come from the germline V gene. V gave up 0 bases and J gave up 3 bases, with 8 bases separating them. This record belongs to a study of early T cells in non-severe SARS-CoV-2 infection. Study-level background: Whole-blood bulk RNA, unsorted, was sequenced, and chains were unpaired.

As part of library construction, unique molecular identifiers were attached to individual cDNA molecules. One entry per CDR3 protein, called by TCRdb with MiXCR from the 5' RACE reads. The top ten clones hold 5.3% of a sample with fewer than 35,000 distinct CDR3 sequences, under 6% of them seen once. The clonotype originates from an adult who was a healthcare worker with PCR-confirmed SARS-CoV-2 infection or an uninfected control (not recorded which). The V and J genes are TRBV7-3 and TRBJ1-1; unclear D gene. Sequencing was carried out using whole blood. The chain's CDR3 is CASSLTYVDTEAFF. CDR3 in DNA: TGTGCCAGCAGCTTAACATATGTGGACACTGAAGCTTTCTTT.